The subject of this entry is one T cell receptor (beta chain). Since a much larger clone is just one base distant, this may be a read error. TCRdb itself ran the 5' RACE reads through MiXCR, one entry per CDR3 protein. The sample records around 230,000 distinct CDR3 sequences, 8.6% being singletons. The data derive from a study of CD8 T cells in ankylosing spondylitis. Germline CDR1 and CDR2: DFQATT and SNEGSKA (reference sequence). The CDR3 runs to 13 residues. The V gene is TRBV20-1, the J gene TRBJ2-4; no firm D call. Sequencing was performed on blood, either unsorted or a sorted T cell fraction (not recorded which). The source of this sequence is a male donor with ankylosing spondylitis or in good health (not recorded which). The CDR3 sequence: CSARERAKNIQHF. In DNA, the CDR3 is TGCAGTGCTAGAGAGAGAGCCAAAAACATTCAGCACTTC.